The entry below gives a single TCR beta chain sequence along with its context. Its antigen is currently unknown. Carrying UMI labels, the TRB cDNA libraries were prepared through 5' RACE. TCRdb re-called the 5' RACE reads and catalogs CDR3 proteins one per entry, DNA excluded. The sample is made up of around 160,000 distinct CDR3 sequences, and the top ten hold approximately 0.28% of it. The source of the sample is a study of CXCR3-negative and CXCR3-positive naive CD8 T cells. Study-wide points: CXCR3 levels fell partly with cryopreservation; most assays relied on fresh PBMCs. Hydrophobicity was higher for TRB CDR3s found in CXCR3-positive naive cells than in CXCR3-negative naive cells.

The CDR3 contains 18 residues. The V gene's germline CDR1 is DFQATT and CDR2 SNEGSKA (reference sequence). This TCR was sampled from a human donor in good health. Some clones in this sample may be carry-over from other donors' samples. The genes are TRBV20-1 and TRBJ2-1; TCRdb proposes TRBD2, but this gene call is untestable without DNA. Sequencing was done on a sample of naive CXCR3+ CD8+ T cells from blood. The subset is: CD45RO-CCR7+CD27+CD95- naive CD8+ T cells expressing CXCR3 (TNR3+). CDR3 sequence reads: CSARLATSGSGYYNEQFF.